These T cell receptor beta chains were read from a single sample in a study of regulatory T cells in long-lasting Graves disease. MiXCR, applied by TCRdb to the multiplex PCR reads, yields one record per CDR3 protein. This sample yields 600,000 to 850,000 distinct CDR3 sequences, of which about 30% are seen a single time; 35% to 55% belongs to the top ten. Specimen: peripheral blood mononuclear cells (PBMCs), collected when the disease was refractory, from a patient treated with antithyroid drugs. Receptor source: a female donor with Graves disease. Each CDR3 is given without its conserved first and last residue. Clone sizes are given selectively: once, few, many, or a class where the clone is expanded.

11	NA	TRBV27	TRBJ1-5	ASRLTGNQPQH
14	NA	TRBV19	TRBJ1-1	ASSVQAPNMNTEAF
13	NA	TRBV2	TRBJ2-5	ARTPRQTNQETQY
14	few	TRBV28	TRBJ2-7	ASSSGLAGGPREQY
18	NA	TRBV5-1	TRBJ2-4	ASSPEPPSREGGTKNIQY
12	few	TRBV18	TRBJ1-5	ASSHDRGEQPQH
12	NA	TRBV7-9	TRBJ2-7	ASSAGGGSYEQY
14	NA	TRBV11-2	TRBJ2-7	ASRYGGLAGSYEQY
11	many	TRBV2	TRBJ2-5	ASNQDSEETQY
10	NA	TRBV10-3	TRBJ2-1	AISLAQEEQF
11	few	TRBV18	TRBJ1-1	ASSPPGSDEAF
9	NA	TRBV3-1	TRBJ1-6	ASSQGDQIH
14	few	TRBV7-4	TRBJ2-7	ASSLERLAGSYEQY
12	NA	TRBV19	TRBJ2-1	ASTTSLGQNEQF
14	few	TRBV7-9	TRBJ1-4	ASSPIVGGTNEKLF
11	few	TRBV29-1	TRBJ1-1	SAAVLRDTEAF